The 16 T cell receptor beta chains below come from one sample, sequenced in a study of regulatory T cells in long-lasting Graves disease. Through Arm-PCR of CDR3 regions and iRepertoire HTBI primers, TCR beta libraries were built. TCRdb itself ran the multiplex PCR reads through MiXCR, one entry per CDR3 protein. The sample holds roughly 450,000 distinct CDR3 sequences; around 22% are singletons and the top ten take about a quarter. Time point denoted: persistent/refractory GD, antithyroid drugs over 5 years with positive TRAb. PBMC-derived RNA was used for the TCR library. The source was peripheral blood mononuclear cells (PBMCs), collected when the disease was refractory, from a patient treated with antithyroid drugs. The receptors here all came from a female donor with Graves disease.

This clonotype was detected a few times. The chain recombines TRBV7-2 with TRBJ1-1; 9 bases fit TRBD1. Germline V lookup: CDR1 SGHTA, CDR2 FQGNSA. Trimming removed 5 bases from V and 3 bases from J; junction bases left unmatched: 10. The CDR3 length is 16 residues. The CDR3 DNA reads as TGTGCCAGCAGCCAAGAGGACAGGGGAGTCTACACTGAAGCTTTCTTT. Its protein product is CASSQEDRGVYTEAFF.

Many counts were recorded for this clonotype. V gene TRBV2 combines with J gene TRBJ1-4, with a weak D call TRBD1 (5 bases). Trimming cost V 6 bases and J 7 bases, with 15 bases left between them. Germline assignment: CDR1 SNHLY and CDR2 FYNNEI. The CDR3 spans 14 residues. The CDR3 spells CASSGRQGPEKLFF. Written as DNA, the CDR3 is TGTGCCAGCAGCGGTCGGCAGGGTCCTGAAAAACTGTTTTTT.

The sample holds many counts of this clonotype. V and J are TRBV10-3 and TRBJ1-1, with 8 bases fitting TRBD1. The CDR3 is 14 residues long. The V and J ends lost 8 bases and 2 bases, in that order; junction bases with no gene match: 7. Per the germline V gene, CDR1 is ENHRY and CDR2 is SYGVKD. The CDR3 loop reads CAISVGQGNTEAFF. The CDR3, as DNA: TGTGCCATCTCGGTAGGACAGGGAAACACTGAAGCTTTCTTT.

This clonotype has a handful of counts. The chain couples TRBV7-9 to TRBJ2-7; no clear D. Looked up from germline, CDR1 is SEHNR and CDR2 is FQNEAQ (reference sequence). The CDR3 totals 13 residues. V was shortened by 5 bases and J by 8 bases, with 16 bases between the two germline ends. The CDR3 reads CASSQALLGKQYF. The CDR3 coding sequence is TGTGCCAGCAGCCAGGCCCTCCTTGGAAAGCAGTACTTC.

The J gene is TRBJ2-6, the V gene TRBV29-1, with D possibly matching TRBD2 (6 bases). The CDR3 is 16 residues long. Germline CDR1 is SQVTM and CDR2 is ANQGSEA. The germline V and J ends were trimmed by 7 bases and 0 bases, with 16 bases remaining between them. In nucleotides, the CDR3 is TGCAGCGCGACGGGACTCCCCAGCTCTGGGGCCAACGTCCTGACTTTC. This sequence encodes CSATGLPSSGANVLTF.

This clonotype was found many times. The chain recombines TRBV7-2 with TRBJ2-7; D call uncertain. With 3 bases removed from V and 0 bases from J, the gap between germline ends came to 3 bases. The CDR3 is 12 residues long. Germline V gene lookup returns CDR1 SGHTA and CDR2 FQGNSA. The CDR3, as DNA: TGTGCCAGCAGCTTGACCTCCTACGAGCAGTACTTC. Encoded protein: CASSLTSYEQYF.

This clonotype showed up just a few times. A much more abundant neighbour one base away suggests this may be a read error. This chain links TRBV2 with TRBJ2-5, with 15 bases fitting TRBD2. Germline V gives CDR1 SNHLY, CDR2 FYNNEI. This CDR3 is 16 amino acids long. CDR3: CASSGTSGRGQGTQYF. CDR3 sequence (DNA): TGTGCCAGCAGTGGGACTAGCGGGAGGGGCCAAGGGACCCAGTACTTC. The full variable domain, completed using reference TRBV2 and TRBJ2-5, is EPEVTQTPSHQVTQMGQEVILRCVPISNHLYFYWYRQILGQKVEFLVSFYNNEISEKSEIFDDQFSVERPDGSNFTLKIRSTKLEDSAMYFCASSGTSGRGQGTQYFGPGTRLLVL.

The chain employs TRBV20-1 and TRBJ2-7; D could derive from TRBD1 or TRBD2 (5 bases each). From germline, CDR1 is DFQATT and CDR2 SNEGSKA (reference sequence). Deletions cut 5 bases from V and 6 bases from J, with 17 bases between. The CDR3 runs to 13 residues. CDR3 nucleotide sequence: TGCAGTGCTCAATTTGGGGGTAGGGGCGAGCAGTACTTC. Encoded protein: CSAQFGGRGEQYF.

The table lists this clonotype with many counts. The chain employs TRBV3-1 and TRBJ2-7; D is perhaps TRBD2 (5 bases). Per germline, CDR1 LGHDT and CDR2 YNNKEL (reference sequence). The CDR3 runs to 15 residues. V lost 0 bases, J lost 2 bases, and 11 bases lay in between. DNA for the CDR3: TGTGCCAGCAGCCAAGATCCAGCGGCGACCTACGAGCAGTACTTC. Amino acids: CASSQDPAATYEQYF.

CDR3 sequence: CASSQEVRTGVVQYF. Here the CDR3 DNA reads TGTGCCAGCAGCCAAGAAGTACGGACAGGAGTGGTGCAGTACTTC. This rearrangement joins TRBV3-2 to TRBJ2-7; TRBD1 reflects the table's D call only, with no check against the DNA. TRBV3-2 is shown as a pseudogene. This CDR3 comprises 15 residues.

The chain has TRBV20-1 and TRBJ2-7, with TRBD2 matching over 7 bases. The CDR3 is 14 residues long. V trimming: 6 bases; J trimming: 7 bases; junction bases outside the gene matches: 15. Germline CDR1 and CDR2: DFQATT and SNEGSKA (reference sequence). In nucleotides, the CDR3 is TGCAGTGCCGAGGCTAAGCGGGACTTGTTAGAGCAGTACTTC. Translated: CSAEAKRDLLEQYF.

The chain combines TRBV19 with TRBJ1-2, with 7 bases fitting TRBD1. This CDR3 has 19 residues. CDR1 is LNHDA and CDR2 is SQIVND in the germline V gene (reference sequence). V was clipped by 8 bases and J by 1 base; unmatched bases: 22. The CDR3 protein is CASPTAQKDRVGFNYGYTF. CDR3 bases: TGTGCCAGTCCGACCGCCCAAAAAGACAGGGTAGGGTTTAACTATGGCTACACCTTC.

The chain employs TRBV4-1 and TRBJ2-2, with 9 bases lining up with TRBD1. The CDR3 runs to 17 residues. J was trimmed by 5 bases and V by 8 bases; bases with no gene match: 15. Germline V CDR1 and CDR2: MGHRA, YSYEKL. The CDR3: CASGLAQRGTGTGELFF. The CDR3 region has the DNA TGCGCCAGCGGCCTCGCCCAAAGGGGGACAGGGACCGGGGAGCTGTTTTTT.

This clonotype was recorded a few times. The chain has TRBV3-1 and TRBJ2-5, with 11 positions matching TRBD1. The CDR3 runs 16 residues. CDR1 and CDR2 from the germline V gene are LGHDT and YNNKEL (reference sequence). V shed 2 bases and J 5 bases; nucleotides not matched to a gene: 7. CDR3 sequence: CASSQYGQGAKETQYF. The CDR3 bases are TGTGCCAGCAGCCAATATGGACAGGGGGCAAAGGAGACCCAGTACTTC.

A remark on this clonotype: This could be a read error, since a much larger clone is one nucleotide away. The CDR3 does not close with the conserved phenylalanine or tryptophan, likely indicating a read error. The V gene is TRBV12-3 or TRBV12-4, the J gene TRBJ1-1, with D possibly TRBD1 on 6 matching bases. Trimming removed 3 bases at V and 8 bases at J, with 16 bases between. CDR3 length: 14 amino acids. CDR3: CASSFNRVRLEAFL. The CDR3, as DNA: TGTGCCAGCAGTTTCAACAGGGTCCGACTCGAAGCTTTCCTT.

This chain links TRBV20-1 with TRBJ2-1; maybe TRBD2 (6 bases). CDR3 size: 18 residues. Germline CDR1 DFQATT, CDR2 SNEGSKA (reference sequence). Trimming pared 2 bases from V and 1 base from J, leaving 21 bases between. CDR3 in DNA: TGCAGTGCTAGACCCCGGGTCCCGGGAGAGCGGTCCTACAATGAGCAGTTCTTC. It translates to CSARPRVPGERSYNEQFF.